This entry lists 26 T cell receptor beta chains sequenced from one sample in a study of CD8+ T cells in alopecia areata. Isolated RNA was reverse transcribed into cDNA used as the sequencing template. Sequencing was performed with immunoSEQ multiplex PCR; in TCRdb, only in-frame clones are kept and a portion is missing. Here the sample spans fewer than 200,000 clones, roughly 61% being singletons. Specified treatment: oral pan-JAK inhibitor, 5-10 mg twice daily. The sample here was CD8+ T cells sorted from blood, taken at week 24, from a patient treated with tofacitinib. The source of these receptors is a human donor with alopecia areata.

This sequence joins TRBV2 and TRBJ1-5, with no clear D. Germline CDR1 reads SNHLY; CDR2 reads FYNNEI. This CDR3 spans 12 amino acids. Trimming removed 8 bases from V and 5 bases from J, with 10 bases in between. The CDR3 DNA reads as TGTGCCAGCTCCACTTGGGATCAGCCCCAGCATTTT. Translating it yields CASSTWDQPQHF.

V gene TRBV4-1 combines with J gene TRBJ1-2, with D tentatively TRBD1 (5 bases). Trimming shortened V by 0 bases and J by 8 bases, and 13 bases separated the two germline ends. Germline CDR1 reads MGHRA; CDR2 reads YSYEKL. The CDR3 runs to 14 residues. DNA of the CDR3: TGCGCCAGCAGCCAAGATTGGTCAGGGAGCGGCTACACCTTC. Its translation is CASSQDWSGSGYTF.

This clone occurred a few times. This chain uses TRBV5-6 with TRBJ2-7; D call uncertain. The CDR3 sequence is 15 residues long. The germline gives CDR1 SGHDT, CDR2 YYEEEE. V shed 0 bases and J shed 3 bases, with 13 bases lying between them. The CDR3 loop is CASSLGVNPFYEQYF. The CDR3 region has the DNA TGTGCCAGCAGCTTGGGGGTCAACCCCTTCTACGAGCAGTACTTC.

The chain links TRBV7-9 to TRBJ1-6, with TRBD1 matching 9 bases. The CDR3 has 18 residues. In germline, CDR1 is SEHNR, CDR2 FQNEAQ (reference sequence). The J segment lost 5 bases and the V segment lost 3 bases, leaving 11 bases of the junction unmatched. The CDR3 loop is CASSFPETGGNNNSPLHF. The CDR3 nucleotides read TGTGCCAGCAGCTTCCCAGAAACAGGGGGCAACAATAATTCACCCCTCCACTTT.

This chain joins TRBV7-9 and TRBJ2-1; 7 positions agree with TRBD1. The germline gives CDR1 SEHNR, CDR2 FQNEAQ (reference sequence). The CDR3 length is 14 residues. Unmatched junction bases numbered 5, after V lost 7 bases and J lost 2 bases. This CDR3 is CASTSGGTYNEQFF. The DNA for the CDR3 is TGTGCCAGCACCTCAGGGGGAACCTACAATGAGCAGTTCTTC.

Only a few counts were recorded for this clone. V usage is TRBV2 and J usage is TRBJ1-2; D is perhaps TRBD1 (5 bases). Germline CDR1 is SNHLY and CDR2 is FYNNEI. V lost 4 bases to trimming and J lost 7 bases, with 7 bases between them. This CDR3 spans 11 amino acids. Written as DNA, the CDR3 is TGTGCCAGCAGTGGAACAGGTGGCTACACCTTC. It encodes CASSGTGGYTF.

The chain has TRBV7-9 and TRBJ2-1, with 7 bases aligning to TRBD2. Germline trimming cut 5 bases from V and 2 bases from J; bases unmatched to any gene: 6. CDR3 length: 15 residues. Germline CDR1 SEHNR, CDR2 FQNEAQ (reference sequence). The CDR3 region is CASSRPGGAYNEQFF. The CDR3, as DNA: TGTGCCAGCAGCAGGCCTGGGGGGGCCTACAATGAGCAGTTCTTC.

This chain joins TRBV4-2 and TRBJ2-2; tentative D call: TRBD2 (5 bases). This CDR3 spans 12 amino acids. The germline V and J ends were trimmed by 3 bases and 7 bases, with 6 bases remaining between them. Germline CDR1 and CDR2: LGHNA and YNFKEQ. CDR3 DNA sequence: TGTGCCAGCAGCCAGGGAGTCGGGGAGCTGTTTTTT. Translating gives CASSQGVGELFF.

In regard to this clone: The same CDR3 is also encoded by other DNA sequences in this sample. This rearrangement joins TRBV13 to TRBJ2-7; D not certain. Germline assignment: CDR1 PRHDT and CDR2 FYEKMQ (reference sequence). This CDR3 contains 13 residues. Trimming removed 5 bases at V and 1 base at J, with 9 bases between. CDR3 loop: CASSPGRSYEQYF. The DNA of the CDR3 is TGTGCCAGCAGCCCTGGACGGTCCTACGAGCAGTACTTC.

The chain is built from TRBV29-1 and TRBJ1-2; D gene ambiguous. Germline V gene lookup returns CDR1 SQVTM and CDR2 ANQGSEA. The CDR3 covers 15 residues. V gave up 0 bases and J gave up 2 bases, with 13 bases separating them. Here the CDR3 reads CSVEEQIGRNYGYTF. The CDR3 region has the DNA TGCAGCGTTGAAGAGCAGATAGGCAGAAACTATGGCTACACCTTC.

CDR3 region: CASSLQQVNEQFF. CDR3 nucleotide sequence: TGTGCCAGCAGCTTACAACAGGTCAATGAGCAGTTCTTC. The rearrangement links TRBV5-6 to TRBJ2-1, with a possible D match to TRBD1 (5 bases). From germline, CDR1 is SGHDT and CDR2 YYEEEE. Trimming took off 2 bases at V and 6 bases at J, with 9 bases between the two ends. This CDR3 spans 13 amino acids.

This clone was picked up a small number of times. The CDR3 loop is CASSLGVGVQPQHF. The DNA of the CDR3 is TGTGCCAGCAGCTTGGGGGTCGGAGTTCAGCCCCAGCATTTT. The V gene is TRBV5-6, the J gene TRBJ1-5, with D unresolved. The CDR3 is 14 amino acids. The V and J ends lost 0 bases and 6 bases respectively, with 10 bases between them. Per germline, CDR1 SGHDT and CDR2 YYEEEE. The full variable domain, in which reference TRBV5-6 and TRBJ1-5 provide the parts outside the CDR3, is DAGVTQSPTHLIKTRGQQVTLRCSPKSGHDTVSWYQQALGQGPQFIFQYYEEEERQRGNFPDRFSGHQFPNYSSELNVNALLLGDSALYLCASSLGVGVQPQHFGDGTRLSIL.

This chain connects TRBV25-1 to TRBJ1-5, with D possibly matching TRBD1 (5 bases). Germline V gene lookup returns CDR1 MGHDK and CDR2 SYGVNS. V lost 4 bases, J lost 2 bases, and 9 bases lay in between. This CDR3 has 14 residues. The CDR3 loop reads CASSAGGGNQPQHF. The CDR3 DNA follows: TGTGCCAGCAGTGCTGGGGGGGGCAATCAGCCCCAGCATTTT. The full variable domain, its missing parts supplied by reference TRBV25-1 and TRBJ1-5, is EADIYQTPRYLVIGTGKKITLECSQTMGHDKMYWYQQDPGMELHLIHYSYGVNSTEKGDLSSESTVSRIRTEHFPLTLESARPSHTSQYLCASSAGGGNQPQHFGDGTRLSIL.

The chain combines TRBV11-3 with TRBJ2-5; no clear D gene. Germline V gene sequence: CDR1 SGHNT, CDR2 YENEEA. This CDR3 is built from 14 residues. Trimming stripped 5 bases from V and 0 bases from J, with 10 bases between. The CDR3 region has the DNA TGTGCCAGCAGCCCGACGGAGTACCAAGAGACCCAGTACTTC. Its translation is CASSPTEYQETQYF.

The rearrangement links TRBV27 to TRBJ2-2, with 9 positions matching TRBD1. Germline-derived CDR1 and CDR2 are MNHEY and SMNVEV (reference sequence). The length of the CDR3 is 16 residues. J gave up 4 bases and V 3 bases, and 6 bases lay outside the gene matches. CDR3 sequence reads: CASSFGTGFGTGELFF. CDR3 coding DNA: TGTGCCAGCAGTTTCGGGACAGGGTTTGGCACCGGGGAGCTGTTTTTT.

This clone was found a few times. V and J are TRBV5-1 and TRBJ1-1, with TRBD1 as a possible D gene (6 bases). The V end lost 2 bases, the J end lost 1 base, and 15 bases lay between the germline ends. CDR3 size: 16 residues. CDR1 SGHRS and CDR2 YFSETQ come from the germline V gene. This CDR3 is CASSLSRGVANTEAFF. As DNA, the CDR3 is TGCGCCAGCAGCTTATCCAGGGGCGTCGCGAACACTGAAGCTTTCTTT.

This chain links TRBV9 with TRBJ1-1; 10 nucleotides agree with TRBD1. Unmatched junction bases numbered 5, after V lost 0 bases and J lost 3 bases. CDR1 and CDR2 from the germline V gene are SGDLS and YYNGEE. The CDR3 runs 16 residues. Here the CDR3 reads CASSVGDRGRDTEAFF. CDR3 coding DNA: TGTGCCAGCAGCGTAGGGGACAGGGGTCGGGACACTGAAGCTTTCTTT.

The genes are TRBV7-9 and TRBJ1-1, with TRBD1 identical over 10 bases. Germline CDR1 is SEHNR and CDR2 is FQNEAQ (reference sequence). V was pared by 5 bases and J by 5 bases, with 8 bases of the junction left unmatched. The CDR3 extends over 15 amino acids. The CDR3 DNA follows: TGTGCCAGCAGCGACCGGGACAGGGGACGGACTGAAGCTTTCTTT. Encoded protein: CASSDRDRGRTEAFF.

The chain couples TRBV30 to TRBJ2-1; TRBD2 aligns across 10 bases. Trimming took 1 base from V and 7 from J; bases not matched to a gene: 10. The V gene's germline CDR1 is GTSNPN and CDR2 SVGIG (reference sequence). This CDR3 is built from 16 residues. The CDR3 here is CAWSAGTSVFSNEQFF. Here the CDR3 DNA reads TGTGCCTGGAGTGCCGGGACTAGCGTCTTTTCGAATGAGCAGTTCTTC.

The chain has TRBV11-2 and TRBJ2-1, with 7 bases identical to TRBD2. In germline, CDR1 is SGHAT, CDR2 FQNNGV. The V segment lost 8 bases and the J segment 8 bases; nucleotides outside the gene matches: 12. This CDR3 is built from 14 residues. In DNA form, the CDR3 reads TGTGCCAGCTCCCGTGGGGTAGCGGGCGATGAGCAGTTCTTC. Its translation is CASSRGVAGDEQFF.

CDR3 loop: CASSDPDGTYEQYF. For the CDR3, the DNA is TGTGCCAGCAGTGACCCGGACGGAACCTACGAGCAGTACTTC. The chain is built from TRBV2 and TRBJ2-7, with no clear D. The V end was cut by 3 bases, the J end by 2 bases, with 11 bases between. CDR3 length: 14 amino acids. Germline assignment: CDR1 SNHLY and CDR2 FYNNEI.

The genes are TRBV9 and TRBJ2-1, with unresolved D. There are 14 residues in the CDR3. The V and J ends lost 1 base and 3 bases respectively, with 8 bases between them. The germline V gene has CDR1 SGDLS and CDR2 YYNGEE. The CDR3 nucleotides are TGTGCCAGCAGCGTAAATCAGAACTACAATGAGCAGTTCTTC. Residues: CASSVNQNYNEQFF.

The gene calls are TRBV7-6 and TRBJ1-1; D is unresolved. The CDR3 totals 13 residues. Germline CDR1 and CDR2: SGHVS and FNYEAQ. Trimming removed 1 base at V and 8 bases at J, with 11 bases between. Written as DNA, the CDR3 is TGTGCCAGCAGCTTAGACCTTGAGAGGGAAGCTTTCTTT. It codes for CASSLDLEREAFF.

By its share, this clone is medium-sized (0.01 to 0.1%). DNA for the CDR3: TGTGCCAGCAGGGGGGGGAGCTCCTATAATTCACCCCTCCACTTT. This sequence encodes CASRGGSSYNSPLHF. V gene TRBV2 combines with J gene TRBJ1-6, with D maybe TRBD1 (5 bases). V lost 6 bases to trimming and J lost 0 bases, with 9 bases between them. This CDR3 region has 15 residues. CDR1 is SNHLY and CDR2 is FYNNEI in the germline V gene.

The chain uses TRBV2 and TRBJ2-4; 10 bases line up with TRBD2. Per the germline V gene, CDR1 is SNHLY and CDR2 is FYNNEI. The trim removed 2 bases at V and 4 bases at J, leaving 5 bases unmatched. The CDR3 spans 16 residues. This CDR3 reads CASSESGGAGKNIQYF. CDR3 sequence (DNA): TGTGCCAGCAGTGAAAGCGGGGGGGCCGGGAAAAACATTCAGTACTTC.

The sample holds a few counts of this clone. This chain uses TRBV21-1 with TRBJ2-7; TRBD1, the D gene given by the table, was not confirmed from the DNA. TRBV21-1 is given as a pseudogene. This CDR3 is 12 amino acids long. The CDR3 region has the DNA TGTGCCAGCAACGGCAGGGTGCACGAGCAGTACTTC. As protein: CASNGRVHEQYF.